These 5 T cell receptor beta chains were sequenced from one sample in a study of PD-1 blockade in classical Hodgkin lymphoma. Every patient experienced relapse after autologous stem cell transplantation, and brentuximab vedotin exposure varied. The assay was immunoSEQ multiplex PCR, and TCRdb's table has in-frame clones only and misses some. Seen here are fewer than 100,000 clones, roughly 89% observed once, and the top ten hold 20% to 25%. This material consisted of peripheral blood mononuclear cells (PBMCs), taken at baseline. The source is a human donor with classical Hodgkin lymphoma.

The chain employs TRBV10-1 and TRBJ2-3; no clear D. CDR3 length: 13 amino acids. Per germline, CDR1 WNHNN and CDR2 SYGVQD (reference sequence). Trimming stripped 3 bases from V and 4 bases from J, with 8 bases between. CDR3 region: CASSEPDPDTQYF. The CDR3 DNA sequence: TGCGCCAGCAGTGAACCAGATCCAGATACGCAGTATTTT.

The chain carries TRBV9 and TRBJ1-2, with D maybe TRBD1 (5 bases). Germline V gene data show CDR1 as SGDLS and CDR2 as YYNGEE. V was pared by 0 bases and J by 3 bases, with 21 bases between. CDR3 length equals 18 residues. This chain's CDR3 is CASSVAPDHGGWDYGYTF. CDR3 nucleotide sequence: TGTGCCAGCAGCGTAGCTCCAGATCACGGGGGGTGGGACTATGGCTACACCTTC.

V and J are TRBV28 and TRBJ1-4; 9 bases fit TRBD1. The CDR3 covers 16 residues. Unmatched junction bases numbered 11, after V lost 8 bases and J lost 4 bases. Germline V lookup: CDR1 MDHEN, CDR2 SYDVKM. The CDR3 region has the DNA TGTGCCAGCGGTAGGACAGGGGCCGGGGATAATGAAAAACTGTTTTTT. This encodes CASGRTGAGDNEKLFF. The variable domain in full, completed from reference TRBV28 and TRBJ1-4, reads DVKVTQSSRYLVKRTGEKVFLECVQDMDHENMFWYRQDPGLGLRLIYFSYDVKMKEKGDIPEGYSVSREKKERFSLILESASTNQTSMYLCASGRTGAGDNEKLFFGSGTQLSVL.

The chain links TRBV13 to TRBJ2-7; 9 positions agree with TRBD2. The CDR3 extends over 16 amino acids. The V gene end was trimmed by 5 bases and the J gene end by 4 bases; junction bases not matched to a gene: 12. Germline V CDR1 and CDR2: PRHDT, FYEKMQ (reference sequence). CDR3 amino acids: CASSAPGGGRAYEQYF. CDR3 DNA: TGTGCCAGCAGCGCTCCGGGGGGCGGGAGGGCTTACGAGCAGTACTTC.

The CDR3 spells CASGRQGAGNTIYF. The CDR3 DNA reads TGTGCCAGTGGACGCCAGGGGGCAGGAAACACCATATATTTT. The gene calls are TRBV6-1 and TRBJ1-3; TRBD1 matches 8 bases. V lost 9 bases, J lost 4 bases, and 8 bases stayed unmatched. The CDR3 runs to 14 residues. The germline V gene has CDR1 MNHNS and CDR2 SASEGT.